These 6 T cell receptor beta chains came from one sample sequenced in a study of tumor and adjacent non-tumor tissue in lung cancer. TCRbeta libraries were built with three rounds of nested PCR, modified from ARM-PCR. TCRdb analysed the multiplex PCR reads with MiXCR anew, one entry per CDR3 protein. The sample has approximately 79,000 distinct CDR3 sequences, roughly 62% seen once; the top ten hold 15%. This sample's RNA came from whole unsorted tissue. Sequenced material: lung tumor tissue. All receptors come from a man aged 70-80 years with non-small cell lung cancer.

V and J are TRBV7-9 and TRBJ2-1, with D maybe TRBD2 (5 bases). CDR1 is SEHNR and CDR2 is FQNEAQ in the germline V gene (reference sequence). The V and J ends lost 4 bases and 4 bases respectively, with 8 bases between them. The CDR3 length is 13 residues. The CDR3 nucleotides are TGTGCCAGCAGCTCTGACTATTACAATGAGCAGTTCTTC. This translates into CASSSDYYNEQFF.

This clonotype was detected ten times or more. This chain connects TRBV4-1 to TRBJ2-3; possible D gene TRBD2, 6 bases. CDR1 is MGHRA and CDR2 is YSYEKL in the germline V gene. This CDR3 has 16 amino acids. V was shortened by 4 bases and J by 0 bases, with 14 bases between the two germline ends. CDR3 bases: TGCGCCAGCAGCCGGGGACTTAGTTCTAGCACAGATACGCAGTATTTT. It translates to CASSRGLSSSTDTQYF.

As DNA, the CDR3 is TGTGCCAGCAGATACGGACAAGCGGGAGGGCCTGGGGAGCAGTACTTC. The encoded protein is CASRYGQAGGPGEQYF. The J gene is TRBJ2-7, the V gene TRBV5-6; 10 nucleotides match TRBD2. The CDR3 totals 16 residues. The ends lost 5 bases at V and 7 bases at J; junction bases unmatched: 15. Germline V CDR1 and CDR2: SGHDT, YYEEEE.

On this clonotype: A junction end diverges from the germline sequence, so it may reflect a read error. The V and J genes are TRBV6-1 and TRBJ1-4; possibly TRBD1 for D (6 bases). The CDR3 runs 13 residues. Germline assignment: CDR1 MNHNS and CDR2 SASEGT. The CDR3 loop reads CAGSGRTAEKLFF. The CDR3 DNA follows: TGTGCCGGCAGCGGGAGGACAGCAGAAAAACTGTTTTTT.

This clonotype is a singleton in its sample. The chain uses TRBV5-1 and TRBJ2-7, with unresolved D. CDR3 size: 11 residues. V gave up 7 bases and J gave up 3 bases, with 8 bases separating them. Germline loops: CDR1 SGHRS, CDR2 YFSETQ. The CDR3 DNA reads TGCGCCAGCGCCGACCGCTACGAGCAGTACTTC. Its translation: CASADRYEQYF.

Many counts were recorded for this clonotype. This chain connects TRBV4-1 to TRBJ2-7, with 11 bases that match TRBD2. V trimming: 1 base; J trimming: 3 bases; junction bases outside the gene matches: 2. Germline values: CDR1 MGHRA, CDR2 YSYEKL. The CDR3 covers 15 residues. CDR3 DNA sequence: TGCGCCAGCAGCCAAGGACTAGCGGGGTACTACGAGCAGTACTTC. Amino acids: CASSQGLAGYYEQYF.